The rows below give T cell receptor beta chains drawn from one sample of a study of T cell responses to AZD1222 COVID-19 vaccine. Generated by immunoSEQ multiplex PCR, the TCRdb table keeps only in-frame clones and is missing some. This table holds around 130,000 clones, roughly 90% found once. The specimen was peripheral blood, collected 28 days after the second dose of the MenACWY control vaccine. These receptors were taken from an adult who received the MenACWY meningococcal vaccine as a control. CDR3s include the opening cysteine and the closing phenylalanine or tryptophan. A D gene is named only where the DNA matches it firmly. The size field is filled for only some rows; it gives once, few, many or a size class.

clone_size: -
d_call: TRBD1
v_call: TRBV5-4
j_call: TRBJ1-1
cdr3_nt: TGTGCCAGCAGCTCGGACAGGGGGCGGACTGAAGCTTTCTTT
cdr3_aa: CASSSDRGRTEAFF

clone_size: once
d_call: -
v_call: TRBV6-5
j_call: TRBJ2-7
cdr3_nt: TGTGCCAGCAGTTATGGCCGGACAGAACTCTACGAGCAGTACTTC
cdr3_aa: CASSYGRTELYEQYF

clone_size: -
d_call: -
v_call: TRBV5-6
j_call: TRBJ2-7
cdr3_nt: TGTGCCAGCAGCTCAACGGACAGAGCGTCCTACGAGCAGTACTTC
cdr3_aa: CASSSTDRASYEQYF

clone_size: -
d_call: -
v_call: TRBV19
j_call: TRBJ1-6
cdr3_nt: TGTGCCAGTAGTACGCGCCTTCGGACAGAGAATTCACCCCTCCACTTT
cdr3_aa: CASSTRLRTENSPLHF

clone_size: -
d_call: TRBD2
v_call: TRBV4-2
j_call: TRBJ2-1
cdr3_nt: TGTGCCAGCAGCCAAGAGAGCGGGGCCAACAGTTACAATGAGCAGTTCTTC
cdr3_aa: CASSQESGANSYNEQFF

clone_size: -
d_call: -
v_call: TRBV19
j_call: TRBJ1-6
cdr3_nt: TGTGCCAGTAGGAAAACAGGCTCCTATAATTCACCCCTCCACTTT
cdr3_aa: CASRKTGSYNSPLHF

clone_size: -
d_call: TRBD2
v_call: TRBV3-1/TRBV3-2
j_call: TRBJ2-1
cdr3_nt: TGTGCCAGCAGCCCGCCGGACCTAGCGGTTGAGCAGTTCTTC
cdr3_aa: CASSPPDLAVEQFF

clone_size: -
d_call: -
v_call: TRBV11-2
j_call: TRBJ2-7
cdr3_nt: TGTGCCAGCGGCTACAGGGACTACTCCTACGAGCAGTACTTC
cdr3_aa: CASGYRDYSYEQYF

clone_size: -
d_call: TRBD2
v_call: TRBV3-1/TRBV3-2
j_call: TRBJ2-1
cdr3_nt: TGTGCCAGCAGCCAAATGGCGGGAGCGTACAATGAGCAGTTCTTC
cdr3_aa: CASSQMAGAYNEQFF

clone_size: -
d_call: -
v_call: TRBV7-3
j_call: TRBJ2-6
cdr3_nt: TGTGCCAGCAGCTTCCTCTCACCCTCCTCTGGGGCCAACGTCCTGACTTTC
cdr3_aa: CASSFLSPSSGANVLTF

clone_size: once
d_call: TRBD1
v_call: TRBV28
j_call: TRBJ2-2
cdr3_nt: TGTGCCAGTTTCCGGGACAGGGTTAGAGGGGAGCTGTTTTTT
cdr3_aa: CASFRDRVRGELFF

clone_size: few
d_call: -
v_call: TRBV11-2
j_call: TRBJ2-3
cdr3_nt: TGTGCCAGCAGCTTAGGCTGGGTAATTGGCGGCACAGATACGCAGTATTTT
cdr3_aa: CASSLGWVIGGTDTQYF

clone_size: once
d_call: TRBD2
v_call: TRBV19
j_call: TRBJ2-2
cdr3_nt: TGTGCCAGTAGTACCGCCGCGGGAGGGCCTCCCGGGGAGCTGTTTTTT
cdr3_aa: CASSTAAGGPPGELFF